This T cell receptor (beta chain) was captured in a study of shared clonotypes between healthy human individuals. Study in general: Donor composition was a couple of women and three men, aged 18 to 49.

The CDR3 has 15 amino acids. V gave up 2 bases and J gave up 2 bases, with 14 bases separating them. Germline V CDR1 and CDR2: SGHNT, YYREEE (reference sequence). CD45RO-negative CD8 cells positively selected for CCR7 made up the naive population, which excluded terminally differentiated effector memory CD45RA+ cells. Libraries were prepared by immunoSEQ multiplex PCR; TCRdb keeps only in-frame clonotypes and omits some of them. Of 2 million to 2.5 million clones listed, about 93% are singletons. The origin of this receptor is a man younger than 35 in good health. Some clones in this sample may be carry-over from other donors' samples. The chain employs TRBV5-4 and TRBJ2-7, with D possibly TRBD2 on 6 matching bases. The sample taken for sequencing was naive CD8+ T cells from PBMCs. The CDR3 loop is CASSFRGSGAYEQYF. The CDR3 nucleotides read TGTGCCAGCAGCTTTCGCGGTAGCGGAGCCTACGAGCAGTACTTC.